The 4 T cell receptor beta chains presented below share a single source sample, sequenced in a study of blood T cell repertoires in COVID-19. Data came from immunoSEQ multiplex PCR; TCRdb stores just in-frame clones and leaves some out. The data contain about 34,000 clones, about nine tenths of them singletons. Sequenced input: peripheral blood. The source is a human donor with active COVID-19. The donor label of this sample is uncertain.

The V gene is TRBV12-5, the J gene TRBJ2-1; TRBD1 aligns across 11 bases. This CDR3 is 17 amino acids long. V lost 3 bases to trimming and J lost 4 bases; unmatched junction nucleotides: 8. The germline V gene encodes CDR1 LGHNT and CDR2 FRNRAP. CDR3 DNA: TGTGCTAGTGGTTTCTTTCGGGGACAGGGGGTTTACAATGAGCAGTTCTTC. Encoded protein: CASGFFRGQGVYNEQFF.

CDR3 nucleotides: TGTGCCAGCAGCCAGGACAGGGGTCAGAGTTCACCCCTCCACTTT. It encodes CASSQDRGQSSPLHF. The chain has TRBV16 and TRBJ1-6, with 9 bases that match TRBD1. The CDR3 contains 15 residues. CDR1 and CDR2 from the germline V gene are KGHSY and FQNENV. Trimming removed 3 bases from V and 9 bases from J; junction bases left unmatched: 6.

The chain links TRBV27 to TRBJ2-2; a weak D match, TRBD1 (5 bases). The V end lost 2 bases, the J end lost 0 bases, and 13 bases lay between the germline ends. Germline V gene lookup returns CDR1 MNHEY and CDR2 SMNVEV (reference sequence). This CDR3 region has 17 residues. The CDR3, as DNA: TGTGCCAGCAGTTTAGCCCGACAGACCACGAACACCGGGGAGCTGTTTTTT. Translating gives CASSLARQTTNTGELFF.

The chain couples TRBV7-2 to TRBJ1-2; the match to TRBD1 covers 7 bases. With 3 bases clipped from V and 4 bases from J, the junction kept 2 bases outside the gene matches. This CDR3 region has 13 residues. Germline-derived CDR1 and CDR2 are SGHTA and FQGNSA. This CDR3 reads CASSLGQLYGYTF. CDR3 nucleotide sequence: TGTGCCAGCAGCTTGGGACAGCTCTATGGCTACACCTTC.